This T cell receptor (beta chain) was observed in a study of blood T cell repertoires in COVID-19. Study summary: Acute and convalescent COVID-19 samples came from the United States, Italy and Spain.

Someone with COVID-19 had been met by exposed participants within 2 weeks before study entry. Looked up from germline, CDR1 is LGHDT and CDR2 is YNNKEL (reference sequence). The CDR3 consists of 15 residues. The V and J ends lost 4 bases and 2 bases respectively, with 12 bases between them. Authors' methods: Amplification of reference gene primers was used by the study to estimate nucleated cell counts. Using immunoSEQ multiplex PCR, the repertoire was profiled, and TCRdb retains in-frame clones only, with some absent. That table furnishes V, J and clone size, whereas the DNA furnished D and trimming. The profile shows 150,000 to 200,000 clones, roughly 84% of them singletons. This clone has just a few counts.

Sequencing was done on a sample of PBMCs or T cells enriched from blood (not recorded which). This TCR was recovered from a man aged 70 or older who had been exposed to COVID-19. V and J are TRBV3-1 (or the pseudogene TRBV3-2) and TRBJ1-5, with D unclear. The CDR3 spells CASSLGSNGNQPQHF. CDR3 nucleotides: TGTGCCAGCAGCCTCGGGAGCAACGGCAATCAGCCCCAGCATTTT.